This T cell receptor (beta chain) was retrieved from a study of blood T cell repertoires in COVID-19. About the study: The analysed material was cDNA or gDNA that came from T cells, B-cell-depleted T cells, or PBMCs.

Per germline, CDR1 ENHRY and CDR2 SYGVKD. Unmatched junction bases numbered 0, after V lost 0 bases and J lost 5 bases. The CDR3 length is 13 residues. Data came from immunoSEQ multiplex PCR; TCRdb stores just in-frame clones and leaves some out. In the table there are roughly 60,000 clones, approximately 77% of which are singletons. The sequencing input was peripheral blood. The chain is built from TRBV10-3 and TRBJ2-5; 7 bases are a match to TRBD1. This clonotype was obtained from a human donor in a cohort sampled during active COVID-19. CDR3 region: CAISESTGETQYF. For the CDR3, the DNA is TGTGCCATCAGTGAGTCGACAGGGGAGACCCAGTACTTC.